Each of the 18 T cell receptor beta chains below was sequenced from the same sample in a study of blood T cell repertoires in COVID-19. TCRdb's copy holds only in-frame clones and misses some; the assay was immunoSEQ multiplex PCR. Found here are approximately 150,000 clones, more than 75% of them singletons; the top ten hold roughly 4.5%. Sequencing input: peripheral blood. All receptors come from a human donor in a cohort sampled during active COVID-19.

This chain links TRBV6-5 with TRBJ2-7, with 9 positions matching TRBD2. Trimming removed 5 bases from V and 6 bases from J; junction bases left unmatched: 11. CDR3 length: 15 amino acids. CDR1 is MNHEY, CDR2 SVGAGI, per germline. CDR3 coding DNA: TGTGCCAGCAGTAGTAATAGCGGGGGCATTCGCGAGCAGTACTTC. Protein product: CASSSNSGGIREQYF.

The J gene is TRBJ1-6, the V gene TRBV7-6; tentatively, D is TRBD1 (6 bases). The CDR3 sequence is 16 residues long. Trimming shortened V by 4 bases and J by 6 bases, and 16 bases separated the two germline ends. Germline V gene lookup returns CDR1 SGHVS and CDR2 FNYEAQ. The CDR3: CASSSAQGSGNSPLHF. The CDR3 nucleotides are TGTGCCAGCAGCTCCGCCCAGGGGTCGGGTAATTCACCCCTCCACTTT.

The V gene is TRBV5-1, the J gene TRBJ1-2, with D unresolved. Between the trimmed V and J ends, which lost 0 bases and 6 bases, there was a span of 12 bases. Germline values: CDR1 SGHRS, CDR2 YFSETQ. The CDR3 covers 14 residues. This CDR3 is CASSLDGEGDGYTF. CDR3 in DNA: TGCGCCAGCAGCTTGGATGGAGAGGGTGATGGCTACACCTTC.

The genes are TRBV10-3 and TRBJ2-6, with a possible D match to TRBD1 (6 bases). Germline V gene data show CDR1 as ENHRY and CDR2 as SYGVKD. Trimming shortened V by 8 bases and J by 0 bases, and 17 bases separated the two germline ends. This CDR3 spans 17 amino acids. CDR3 coding DNA: TGTGCCATCTCCAATCTACAGGGAACCTCTGGGGCCAACGTCCTGACTTTC. Translated: CAISNLQGTSGANVLTF.

The rearrangement links TRBV19 to TRBJ2-5, with D maybe TRBD1 (5 bases). V lost 5 bases and J lost 1, with 11 bases in between. Germline CDR1 reads LNHDA; CDR2 reads SQIVND (reference sequence). This CDR3 is built from 14 residues. This CDR3 is CASSLQGRQETQYF. CDR3 sequence (DNA): TGTGCCAGTAGTCTGCAGGGCCGCCAAGAGACCCAGTACTTC.

The V gene is TRBV2, the J gene TRBJ2-2; 11 bases fit TRBD1. Germline trimming cut 11 bases from V and 5 bases from J; bases unmatched to any gene: 7. The CDR3 loop spans 14 amino acids. Per the germline V gene, CDR1 is SNHLY and CDR2 is FYNNEI. CDR3 sequence reads: CAGTGTGGTGELFF. DNA for the CDR3: TGTGCCGGTACTGGGACAGGGGGGACCGGGGAGCTGTTTTTT.

The V and J genes are TRBV7-8 and TRBJ2-7, with 8 bases aligning to TRBD1. V lost 5 bases, J lost 3 bases, and 6 bases stayed unmatched. The CDR3 runs 14 residues. Germline CDR1 SGHVS, CDR2 FQNEAQ. CDR3 bases: TGTGCCAGCAGCCGAGGACAGGGACTCTACGAGCAGTACTTC. It is translated as CASSRGQGLYEQYF.

The chain has TRBV6-5 and TRBJ1-2; D gene unclear. Trimming shortened V by 5 bases and J by 5 bases, and 9 bases separated the two germline ends. Germline CDR1 MNHEY, CDR2 SVGAGI. The CDR3 is 12 amino acids. The DNA of the CDR3 is TGTGCCAGCAGTCCAGACACGTATGGCTACACCTTC. This translates into CASSPDTYGYTF.

The CDR3 here is CASRLDRANTEAFF. CDR3 bases: TGTGCCAGCAGGCTGGACAGGGCGAACACTGAAGCTTTCTTT. This chain uses TRBV2 with TRBJ1-1; 8 bases match TRBD1. Germline V CDR1 and CDR2: SNHLY, FYNNEI. The CDR3 contains 14 residues. After removal of 6 bases from V and 1 base from J, the junction contained 4 bases not matched to a gene.

The chain couples TRBV5-6 to TRBJ1-2; D possibly corresponds to TRBD1 (6 bases). The CDR3 extends over 16 amino acids. Germline V gives CDR1 SGHDT, CDR2 YYEEEE. The V and J ends lost 4 bases and 2 bases respectively, with 18 bases between them. The CDR3 coding sequence is TGTGCCAGCAGCCCTGGGGGCAGGGGCCCCAACTATGGCTACACCTTC. Amino acids: CASSPGGRGPNYGYTF.

The genes are TRBV11-3 and TRBJ2-2; 12 bases line up with TRBD1. This CDR3 is 15 amino acids long. V shed 5 bases, J shed 6 bases, and the junction held 4 bases outside the gene matches. Per the germline V gene, CDR1 is SGHNT and CDR2 is YENEEA. CDR3 residues: CASSKGQGAAGELFF. The CDR3 coding sequence is TGTGCCAGCAGCAAGGGACAGGGGGCCGCCGGGGAGCTGTTTTTT.

The V and J genes are TRBV21-1 and TRBJ1-2; the table's D call, TRBD1, has no DNA check behind it. TRBV21-1 is deemed a pseudogene. This CDR3 spans 16 amino acids. The CDR3 region has the DNA TGTGCCAGCAGCAAAGGCGGGGACAGAATTAACTATGGCTACACCTTC. As protein: CASSKGGDRINYGYTF.

V is TRBV10-1 and J is TRBJ2-1, with TRBD1 as a possible D gene (5 bases). The germline gives CDR1 WNHNN, CDR2 SYGVQD (reference sequence). The length of the CDR3 is 15 residues. The V gene lost 5 bases and the J gene lost 2 bases, with 13 bases spanning the gap. The CDR3 sequence is CASSPRQRTYNEQFF. In nucleotides, the CDR3 is TGCGCCAGCAGTCCCAGACAGAGAACCTACAATGAGCAGTTCTTC.

The J gene is TRBJ1-5, the V gene TRBV4-2; 7 nucleotides align to TRBD1. Trimming cost V 6 bases and J 0 bases; bases outside gene matches: 8. In germline, CDR1 is LGHNA, CDR2 YNFKEQ. This CDR3 has 16 residues. CDR3 residues: CASSPTGSVSNQPQHF. As DNA, the CDR3 is TGTGCCAGCAGTCCGACAGGGTCCGTTAGCAATCAGCCCCAGCATTTT.

There are a few counts of this clone. The chain carries TRBV20-1 and TRBJ2-1; 10 bases match TRBD2. Germline loops: CDR1 DFQATT, CDR2 SNEGSKA (reference sequence). V lost 3 bases to trimming and J lost 9 bases; unmatched junction nucleotides: 17. CDR3 length: 17 residues. CDR3 loop: CSASPFLSSGGTGEQFF. The CDR3 DNA is TGCAGTGCTAGTCCCTTTCTTTCTAGCGGGGGTACCGGTGAGCAGTTCTTC.

The chain is built from TRBV24-1 and TRBJ2-5, with a tentative D call TRBD1 (6 bases). CDR3 length equals 15 residues. Trimming left V 3 bases short and J 1 base short, with 11 bases between. Germline CDR1 is KGHDR and CDR2 is SFDVKD. The chain's CDR3 is CATSDIRGPQETQYF. The DNA of the CDR3 is TGTGCCACCAGTGATATCAGGGGCCCCCAAGAGACCCAGTACTTC.

This clone was found once. The CDR3, as DNA: TGCGCCAGCAGCCTCTCCCTCGACAGGGAATCCACTGAAGCTTTCTTT. It yields the protein CASSLSLDRESTEAFF. This chain joins TRBV5-1 and TRBJ1-1; 7 nucleotides line up with TRBD1. Germline loops: CDR1 SGHRS, CDR2 YFSETQ. V lost 4 bases to trimming and J lost 4 bases; unmatched junction nucleotides: 13. This CDR3 comprises 16 residues.

The V gene is TRBV24-1, the J gene TRBJ2-1; the match to TRBD2 covers 12 bases. The CDR3 has 17 amino acids. The germline CDR1 and CDR2 sequences are KGHDR and SFDVKD. After removal of 4 bases from V and 6 bases from J, the junction contained 9 bases not matched to a gene. The CDR3 sequence is CATSDHKLAGGRNEQFF. CDR3 DNA sequence: TGTGCCACCAGTGACCACAAGCTAGCGGGGGGGCGCAATGAGCAGTTCTTC.